The sequence of this T cell receptor beta chain was determined in a study of blood T cell repertoires in COVID-19. Study background: The United States, Italy and Spain were the sources of the acute and convalescent COVID-19 samples. T cells, B-cell-depleted T cells, or PBMCs supplied cDNA or gDNA.

Germline CDR1 and CDR2: LGHDT and YNNKEL (reference sequence). Between the trimmed V and J ends, which lost 1 base and 5 bases, there was a span of 12 bases. The CDR3 is made up of 15 amino acids. The authors' processing: The authors estimated nucleated cell counts from reference gene primer amplification. TCRdb's table, derived via immunoSEQ multiplex PCR, lists solely in-frame clones and lacks some. That table supplies the V and J calls and clone size; D and trimming were determined from the DNA. This sample carries around 260,000 clones, around 87% of them seen once, and the ten largest clones take around 5%. Seattle patient enrollment occurred during active infection, with longitudinal follow-up thereafter.

The sample was peripheral blood. The TCR sequence derives from an older woman with COVID-19, enrolled during active disease. The rearrangement uses TRBV3-1 (or the pseudogene TRBV3-2) and TRBJ1-5, with D possibly matching TRBD1 (6 bases). This CDR3 reads CASSQAGRGDQPQHF. The CDR3 DNA reads as TGTGCCAGCAGCCAAGCGGGCAGGGGCGATCAGCCCCAGCATTTT.